Given below is one T cell receptor (beta chain) in context. This entry belongs to a study of cytomegalovirus exposure and HLA in healthy donors. This CDR3 comprises 12 residues. Germline CDR1 and CDR2: SQVTM and ANQGSEA. V gave up 6 bases and J gave up 6 bases; unmatched junction bases: 8. It was with 60 Vbeta and 13 Jbeta primers that the PCR ran. Original analysis: In a later analysis, the count reached about 80 million unique TCR beta chains, with 10 million to 14 million shared. The data were produced by immunoSEQ multiplex PCR, yet TCRdb's version contains in-frame clones alone and is incomplete. From that table come the V and J calls and clone size; the DNA was used to work out D and trimming. Of more than 120,000 clones listed, around 75% were seen once; the top ten hold roughly 2.9%. There were likely unrecorded immune exposures, though donors were nominally healthy when sampled.

This chain uses TRBV29-1 with TRBJ2-7, with TRBD2 matching 7 bases. The source is a woman in her twenties or thirties in good health and CMV-seronegative. The specimen sequenced was PBMCs. The CDR3 bases are TGCAGCGTCCGCAACCCGGGAGGCGAGCAGTACTTC. Amino acid sequence: CSVRNPGGEQYF.